The rows below give T cell receptor beta chains drawn from one sample of a study of response to subunit inactivated influenza vaccine. TCRdb called the RT-PCR reads again in MiXCR, with one record for every CDR3 protein. The sample lists around 480,000 distinct CDR3 sequences; 16% were seen once. This material consisted of CD4+ T cells sorted from PBMCs, taken roughly 24 months after vaccination. The source of these receptors is a man aged 50-75 years who received an inactivated influenza vaccine. CDR3s include the opening cysteine and the closing phenylalanine or tryptophan. A D gene is named only where the DNA matches it firmly. The size of a clone is reported for some rows only, either as once, few or many, or as a class for expanded clones.

NA | NA | TRBJ2-3 | TRBV7-2 | TGTGCCAGCAGCTTAGCGGTAGTCACAGATACGCAGTATTTT | CASSLAVVTDTQYF
NA | NA | TRBJ1-4 | TRBV4-2 | TGTGCCAGCAGCCAAGCCTCCGACAGGATTAATGAAAAACTGTTTTTT | CASSQASDRINEKLFF
TRBD1 | NA | TRBJ1-2 | TRBV4-3 | TGCGCCAGCAGCCAAGTTACAGGGGGCTCTGGCTACACCTTC | CASSQVTGGSGYTF
NA | few | TRBJ2-1 | TRBV5-1 | TGCGCCAGCAGCGCCCTTCCGGGGGGCGAGGGTGAGCAGTTCTTC | CASSALPGGEGEQFF
NA | few | TRBJ2-1 | TRBV20-1 | TGCAGTGCTACCCCGGCCTCACTCTCCTACAATGAGCAGTTCTTC | CSATPASLSYNEQFF
NA | many | TRBJ1-4 | TRBV10-3 | TGTGCCATCCGAAACCCAGGGCCTAATGAAAAACTGTTTTTT | CAIRNPGPNEKLFF
NA | NA | TRBJ2-7 | TRBV16 | TGTGCCAGCAGCCAATCAAGGCCGGGCACGTACGAGCAGTACTTC | CASSQSRPGTYEQYF
NA | few | TRBJ2-7 | TRBV5-1 | TGCGCCAGCAGCCTGGGGACGGGGACTCTTGAGCAGTACTTC | CASSLGTGTLEQYF
NA | many | TRBJ2-7 | TRBV4-3 | TGCGCCAGCAGCCAATGGGAAAACTACGAGCAGTACTTC | CASSQWENYEQYF
NA | NA | TRBJ1-5 | TRBV20-1 | TGCAGTGCTAGATTGGGACGGTATAGCAATCAGCCCCAGCATTTT | CSARLGRYSNQPQHF
TRBD1 | NA | TRBJ1-1 | TRBV4-3 | TGCGCCAGCAGCCAAGCTGTGAGGGGGCCGAACACTGAAGCTTTCTTT | CASSQAVRGPNTEAFF
TRBD2 | NA | TRBJ2-5 | TRBV7-2 | TGTGCCAGCAGCCCAAGACTAGCGGGGTCAGAGACCCAGTACTTC | CASSPRLAGSETQYF
TRBD2 | NA | TRBJ2-7 | TRBV11-2 | TGTGCCAGCAGCTTCCGGCGTGTTAGCGGGGGGTACTACGAGCAGTACTTC | CASSFRRVSGGYYEQYF
NA | few | TRBJ1-2 | TRBV6-1 | TGTGCCAGCAGTCAAACGCTGACGGAATACTATGGCTACACCTTC | CASSQTLTEYYGYTF
TRBD2 | NA | TRBJ2-1 | TRBV5-6 | TGTGCCAGCAGCCTCACCGGGAGGGAGTTCTTC | CASSLTGREFF
TRBD2 | few | TRBJ2-3 | TRBV7-9 | TGTGCCAGCAGCTTACGGGGAGGGGAAGATACGCAGTATTTT | CASSLRGGEDTQYF
NA | NA | TRBJ1-2 | TRBV12-3/TRBV12-4 | TGTGCCAGCAGTTTAGGACAGGCCACTCACTATGGCTACACCTTC | CASSLGQATHYGYTF
TRBD1 | NA | TRBJ1-2 | TRBV29-1 | TGCAGCGTTAACAGGGGGCATGACCGCCGGGGCTACTCCTTC | CSVNRGHDRRGYSF
NA | NA | TRBJ1-6 | TRBV30 | TGTGCCTGGAGAGTCACCGGGAATTCACCCCTCCACTTT | CAWRVTGNSPLHF
NA | many | TRBJ1-6 | TRBV20-1 | TGCAGTGTGAGGGAGGAAGGCAATTCACCCCTCCACTTT | CSVREEGNSPLHF
NA | NA | TRBJ1-1 | TRBV6-7 | TGTGCCAGCAGTGCGGGCTCCCCCTGGGACACTGAAGCTTTCTTT | CASSAGSPWDTEAFF
NA | NA | TRBJ1-5 | TRBV6-6 | TGTGCCAGCAGTTACTCGGACAATCAGCCCCAGCATTTT | CASSYSDNQPQHF
NA | few | TRBJ2-1 | TRBV4-3 | TGCGCCAGCAGCCAAGATTACGGGGACTCCTACAATGAGCAGTTCTTC | CASSQDYGDSYNEQFF
TRBD1 | few | TRBJ2-3 | TRBV10-1 | TGCGCCAGCAGTGAGGGGGACAGGGCCGATACGCAGTATTTT | CASSEGDRADTQYF
NA | NA | TRBJ1-2 | TRBV24-1 | TGTGCCACCAGTGAGGGTCCGGGGGGCGCGACCTATGGCTACACCTTC | CATSEGPGGATYGYTF
NA | few | TRBJ2-1 | TRBV10-3 | TGTGCCATCAGAGAAACCCGGGACGGCGAGCAGTTCTTC | CAIRETRDGEQFF
TRBD2 | few | TRBJ2-3 | TRBV5-1 | TGCGCCAGCAGCCCTGGGGGACTAGCGGGAGATACGCAGTATTTT | CASSPGGLAGDTQYF